The 7 T cell receptor beta chains below come from one sample, sequenced in a study of T cells in Graves' hyperthyroidism and ophthalmopathy. Researchers took RNA transcripts and amplified the TCR beta CDR3 regions from them. Initially, a first-round RT-PCR of the TCR CDR3 employed the HTBI primer set. TCRdb re-analysed the multiplex PCR reads in MiXCR, keeping a single row per CDR3 protein. In the table there are hundreds of thousands of distinct CDR3 sequences, roughly 15% of which are singletons. The specimen was blood. These receptors were obtained from a woman between 40 and 55 years old with Graves' ophthalmopathy.

The chain couples TRBV19 to TRBJ1-5; 7 positions agree with TRBD1. Germline V CDR1 and CDR2: LNHDA, SQIVND (reference sequence). Trimming cost V 5 bases and J 0 bases; bases outside gene matches: 10. The CDR3 spans 17 residues. The chain's CDR3 is CASSVSPTGNSNQPQHF. CDR3 sequence (DNA): TGTGCCAGTAGTGTTTCCCCGACAGGGAATAGCAATCAGCCCCAGCATTTT.

The sample holds many counts of this clonotype. The chain combines TRBV27 with TRBJ2-1; D remains ambiguous. Germline V lookup: CDR1 MNHEY, CDR2 SMNVEV (reference sequence). With 4 bases removed from V and 2 bases from J, the gap between germline ends came to 9 bases. This CDR3 is 14 amino acids long. The CDR3 sequence: CASSWRSAYNEQFF. For the CDR3, the DNA is TGTGCCAGCAGTTGGAGATCCGCCTACAATGAGCAGTTCTTC.

This clonotype was seen repeatedly, ten times or more. The V gene is TRBV27, the J gene TRBJ2-7; D might be TRBD1 (5 bases). The V gene's germline CDR1 is MNHEY and CDR2 SMNVEV (reference sequence). The CDR3 contains 15 residues. V shed 3 bases and J shed 0 bases, with 12 bases lying between them. This CDR3 reads CASSFPGLHSYEQYF. The CDR3 coding sequence is TGTGCCAGCAGTTTTCCAGGGCTTCACTCCTACGAGCAGTACTTC.

The rearrangement joins TRBV5-1 to TRBJ2-3; possible D gene TRBD2, 6 bases. This CDR3 is 17 amino acids long. CDR1 is SGHRS and CDR2 is YFSETQ in the germline V gene. With 0 bases removed from V and 0 bases from J, the gap between germline ends came to 14 bases. The chain's CDR3 is CASSLEDYKTSTDTQYF. The CDR3 DNA sequence: TGCGCCAGCAGCTTGGAGGACTATAAGACTAGCACAGATACGCAGTATTTT.

As for this clonotype: A much larger clone differs by one base, so this may be a read error. V is TRBV20-1 and J is TRBJ2-7, with a possible D match to TRBD2 (5 bases). CDR3 length: 13 amino acids. CDR1 and CDR2 (germline): DFQATT, SNEGSKA (reference sequence). The CDR3 region is CGARHSGTYEQYF. CDR3 nucleotide sequence: TGCGGTGCTAGGCATTCGGGGACCTACGAGCAGTACTTC.

This clonotype was seen at least ten times. This rearrangement joins TRBV12-3 or TRBV12-4 to TRBJ2-3; D not resolved. Trimming left V 6 bases short and J 0 bases short, with 10 bases between. This CDR3 has 14 amino acids. This chain's CDR3 is CASSYVTSTDTQYF. The CDR3 bases are TGTGCCAGCAGCTACGTGACTAGCACAGATACGCAGTATTTT.

This clonotype was found many times. The rearrangement links TRBV10-3 to TRBJ2-7; TRBD2 aligns across 13 bases. This CDR3 is 15 amino acids long. Germline V CDR1 and CDR2: ENHRY, SYGVKD. Trimming removed 5 bases from V and 2 bases from J; junction bases left unmatched: 3. CDR3 in amino acids: CAISTTSGRAYEQYF. The CDR3 coding sequence is TGTGCCATCAGTACCACTAGCGGGAGGGCCTACGAGCAGTACTTC.